The 8 T cell receptor beta chains below come from one sample, sequenced in a study of T cells in Graves' hyperthyroidism and ophthalmopathy. RNA transcripts served as the template for amplifying TCR beta CDR3 regions. TCR CDR3 regions were first amplified by RT-PCR with HTBI primers. TCRdb passed the multiplex PCR reads through MiXCR, listing each CDR3 protein once. The data show about 480,000 distinct CDR3 sequences, under 15% seen once. What was sequenced was blood. The receptors shown here come from a woman under 30 with Graves' hyperthyroidism.

This clonotype appeared many times. The chain couples TRBV6-1 to TRBJ2-5; the D call may be TRBD1 or TRBD2 (5 bases each). Per the germline V gene, CDR1 is MNHNS and CDR2 is SASEGT. The ends were cut back, 0 bases at V and 5 bases at J, with 16 bases in the middle. The CDR3 sequence is 16 residues long. In nucleotides, the CDR3 is TGTGCCAGCAGTGAAGCTATCGGTGGGGGTTTGGAGACCCAGTACTTC. It encodes CASSEAIGGGLETQYF.

In this sample, this clonotype turned up a few times. This chain joins TRBV5-1 and TRBJ1-5; D perhaps matches TRBD1 (6 bases). The germline V gene encodes CDR1 SGHRS and CDR2 YFSETQ. The CDR3 is 16 residues long. V lost 2 bases and J lost 7, with 19 bases in between. The CDR3 loop reads CASSLAPTGAGQPQHF. CDR3 in DNA: TGCGCCAGCAGCTTAGCCCCGACGGGGGCAGGACAGCCCCAGCATTTT.

This clonotype has ten or more counts. The chain joins TRBV27 to TRBJ1-1; 9 bases align to TRBD1. The junction had 10 bases not matched to a gene; V was cut back by 8 bases and J by 0 bases. The germline V gene encodes CDR1 MNHEY and CDR2 SMNVEV (reference sequence). This CDR3 region has 16 residues. For the CDR3, the DNA is TGTGCCAGCGGGATAGGGACAGGGACCATGAACACTGAAGCTTTCTTT. Its protein product is CASGIGTGTMNTEAFF.

This clonotype was seen repeatedly, ten times or more. The chain has TRBV3-1 and TRBJ1-5; D gene uncertain. V was trimmed by 0 bases and J by 4 bases, leaving 7 bases between them. CDR1 and CDR2 from the germline V gene are LGHDT and YNNKEL (reference sequence). The CDR3 has 14 residues. The CDR3 protein is CASSQDWGNQPQHF. The DNA of the CDR3 is TGTGCCAGCAGCCAAGATTGGGGAAATCAGCCCCAGCATTTT.

This clonotype turned up a few times. V is TRBV10-3 and J is TRBJ2-5, with TRBD2 identical over 7 bases. The V segment lost 8 bases and the J segment 7 bases; nucleotides outside the gene matches: 10. Germline CDR1 and CDR2: ENHRY and SYGVKD. This CDR3 spans 13 amino acids. The CDR3 DNA follows: TGTGCCATCGAGGCTAGCGGCCAGGGGACCCAGTACTTC. Amino acids: CAIEASGQGTQYF.

This clonotype has just a few counts. The chain has TRBV6-1 and TRBJ2-1; 14 nucleotides agree with TRBD2. Trimming at V came to 6 bases and at J to 8 bases, leaving 9 bases not matched to a gene. Germline CDR1 reads MNHNS; CDR2 reads SASEGT. The CDR3 is 16 amino acids. The CDR3 sequence: CASRTSGTSGRHEQFF. The CDR3, as DNA: TGTGCCAGCAGGACCTCGGGGACTAGCGGGAGACATGAGCAGTTCTTC.

This clonotype was seen at least ten times. The V and J genes are TRBV7-9 and TRBJ1-2; no firm D call. Germline V lookup: CDR1 SEHNR, CDR2 FQNEAQ (reference sequence). V was clipped by 5 bases and J by 0 bases, with 16 bases between them. This CDR3 is 16 amino acids long. As DNA, the CDR3 is TGTGCCAGCAGCCCCCGACGGGCGGGGACTAACTATGGCTACACCTTC. Encoded protein: CASSPRRAGTNYGYTF. The complete variable domain, with remaining parts taken from reference TRBV7-9 and TRBJ1-2, reads DTGVSQNPRHKITKRGQNVTFRCDPISEHNRLYWYRQTLGQGPEFLTYFQNEAQLEKSRLLSDRFSAERPKGSFSTLEIQRTEQGDSAMYLCASSPRRAGTNYGYTFGSGTRLTVV.

This clonotype was observed at least ten times. The chain links TRBV20-1 to TRBJ1-5; D is possibly TRBD1 (5 bases). The germline V and J ends were trimmed by 1 base and 2 bases, with 12 bases remaining between them. CDR3 size: 15 residues. The germline CDR1 and CDR2 sequences are DFQATT and SNEGSKA (reference sequence). The CDR3 DNA follows: TGCAGTGCTAGAGCCATCGAAGGGGGCAATCAGCCCCAGCATTTT. Amino acids: CSARAIEGGNQPQHF.